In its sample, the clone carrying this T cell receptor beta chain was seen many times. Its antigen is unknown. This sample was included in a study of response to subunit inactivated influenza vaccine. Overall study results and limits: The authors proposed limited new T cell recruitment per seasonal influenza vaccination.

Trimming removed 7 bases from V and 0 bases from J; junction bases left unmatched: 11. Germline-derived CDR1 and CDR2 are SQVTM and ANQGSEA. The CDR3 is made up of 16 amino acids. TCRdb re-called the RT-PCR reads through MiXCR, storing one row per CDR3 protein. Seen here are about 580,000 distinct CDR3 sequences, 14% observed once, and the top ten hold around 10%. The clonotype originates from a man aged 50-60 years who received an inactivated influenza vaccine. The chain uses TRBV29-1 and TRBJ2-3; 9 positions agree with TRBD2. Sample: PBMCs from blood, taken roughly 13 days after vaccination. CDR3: CSARRGSGGSTDTQYF. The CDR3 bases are TGCAGCGCCCGGCGGGGTAGCGGGGGCAGCACAGATACGCAGTATTTT.